What follows are 10 T cell receptor beta chains derived from one specimen sequenced in a study of CD8+CD57+ T cells in acquired aplastic anemia. Researchers used genomic DNA as the template to profile TCR beta VDJ and CDR3. Each CDR3 protein gets one entry after TCRdb re-called the reads with MiXCR. Altogether hundreds of thousands of distinct CDR3 sequences are present, 65% to 80% being singletons, with the ten largest covering approximately 3.8%. The sequencing input was sorted CD4+, CD8+, or CD8+CD57+ T cells (not recorded which) from PBMCs. The receptor set was obtained from a human donor in good health, serving as a control.

This clonotype was seen repeatedly, ten times or more. In nucleotides, the CDR3 is TGTGCCAGCAGCTTAGACGGGGACAGCAATGGCTACACCTTC. It yields the protein CASSLDGDSNGYTF. The chain has TRBV7-2 and TRBJ1-2, with TRBD1 identical over 7 bases. From germline, CDR1 is SGHTA and CDR2 FQGNSA. The V segment lost 1 base and the J segment 6 bases; nucleotides outside the gene matches: 5. This CDR3 region has 14 residues.

The chain combines TRBV19 with TRBJ2-3; 9 bases fit TRBD1. Germline assignment: CDR1 LNHDA and CDR2 SQIVND (reference sequence). The CDR3 length is 14 residues. With 7 bases clipped from V and 4 bases from J, the junction kept 6 bases outside the gene matches. In DNA form, the CDR3 reads TGTGCCAGTAAAACGGACAGGGGCGCAGATACGCAGTATTTT. The encoded protein is CASKTDRGADTQYF.

For the CDR3, the DNA is TGCGCCAGCAGCTTAGACCGCACGGCGGAAGAGCAGTTCTTC. It is translated as CASSLDRTAEEQFF. The rearrangement uses TRBV5-1 and TRBJ2-1; D gene unclear. V was shortened by 2 bases and J by 10 bases, with 16 bases between the two germline ends. In germline, CDR1 is SGHRS, CDR2 YFSETQ. The CDR3 has 14 amino acids.

The rearrangement links TRBV7-2 to TRBJ1-2, with no clear D. The DNA end is more similar to TRBJ2-5, so the J call may be wrong. The CDR3 consists of 12 residues. The V gene's germline CDR1 is SGHTA and CDR2 FQGNSA. In DNA, the CDR3 is TGTGCCAGCAGGTACGCCAGGTACGGCCAGTACTTC. Amino acid sequence: CASRYARYGQYF.

This clonotype was seen once. V gene TRBV9 combines with J gene TRBJ2-1; 8 bases map to TRBD1. The CDR3 sequence is 15 residues long. Losses at the gene ends were 0 bases for V and 8 bases for J; bases not matched to a gene: 7. Germline V CDR1 and CDR2: SGDLS, YYNGEE. The CDR3 loop reads CASSVGTGTIDEQFF. CDR3 sequence (DNA): TGTGCCAGCAGCGTAGGGACAGGGACCATCGATGAGCAGTTCTTC.

The V call is TRBV12-3 or TRBV12-4, the J call TRBJ2-7; TRBD1 or TRBD2 may be the D gene (6 bases each). The CDR3 is 14 residues long. Trimming removed 5 bases from V and 1 base from J, with 12 bases in between. Here the CDR3 reads CASSPGDKSYEQYF. In DNA, the CDR3 is TGTGCCAGCAGTCCGGGGGACAAGTCCTACGAGCAGTACTTC.

In its sample, this clonotype was seen once. V usage is TRBV7-2 and J usage is TRBJ2-1; D is unclear. The CDR3 is made up of 13 amino acids. Germline V gene lookup returns CDR1 SGHTA and CDR2 FQGNSA. With 6 bases removed from V and 9 bases from J, the gap between germline ends came to 15 bases. CDR3 residues: CASSSPRTGEQFF. CDR3 nucleotides: TGTGCCAGCAGTTCCCCCCGGACCGGTGAGCAGTTCTTC. Full variable domain (missing parts from reference TRBV7-2 and TRBJ2-1): GAGVSQSPSNKVTEKGKDVELRCDPISGHTALYWYRQSLGQGLEFLIYFQGNSAPDKSGLPSDRFSAERTGGSVSTLTIQRTQQEDSAVYLCASSSPRTGEQFFGPGTRLTVL.

Remarks on this clonotype: The limits of the CDR3 on the DNA are not certain, so only TCRdb's listed CDR3 is given. The chain is built from TRBV11-3 and TRBJ1-5. CDR1 SGHNT and CDR2 YENEEA come from the germline V gene. With termini counted, the CDR3 has 15 amino acids. The CDR3 loop reads CASSRGPREQYFGHF.

The rearrangement links TRBV9 to TRBJ1-2; TRBD1 is a possible D gene (5 bases). Germline CDR1 reads SGDLS; CDR2 reads YYNGEE. The CDR3 runs 15 residues. The ends were cut back, 2 bases at V and 12 bases at J, with 23 bases in the middle. The CDR3, as DNA: TGTGCCAGCAGCGTGTCCGGGGGAGGGACCGATACGCACACCTTC. Its protein product is CASSVSGGGTDTHTF.

A note on this clonotype: The junction departs from the called germline gene at one end, perhaps through a read error. The chain uses TRBV11-2 and TRBJ1-2; weak D call: TRBD1 (5 bases). This CDR3 has 20 residues. CDR1 is SGHAT, CDR2 FQNNGV, per germline. The CDR3 sequence is CASSIDCPLGQGRKPYGYTF. Here the CDR3 DNA reads TGTGCCAGCAGCATAGATTGCCCGTTGGGGCAGGGAAGAAAACCCTATGGCTACACCTTC. Based on the CDR3 plus reference TRBV11-2 and TRBJ1-2, the full variable domain is EAGVAQSPRYKIIEKRQSVAFWCNPISGHATLYWYQQILGQGPKLLIQFQNNGVVDDSQLPKDRFSAERLKGVDSTLKIQPAKLEDSAVYLCASSIDCPLGQGRKPYGYTFGSGTRLTVV.